This TCR beta chain was identified in a study of blood T cell repertoires in COVID-19. Study-wide background: Samples representing acute and convalescent COVID-19 were sourced from the United States, Italy and Spain. From T cells, B-cell-depleted T cells, or PBMCs came the material, which was cDNA or gDNA.

Under the authors' procedure: It was from reference gene primer amplification that nucleated cell counts were estimated. Clones were read by immunoSEQ multiplex PCR, and TCRdb kept only the in-frame ones, dropping some. V and J calls and clone size are given by that table; D and trimming were obtained from the DNA. The data hold about 44,000 clones, with about 80% observed a single time. A few counts support this clone. Per the germline V gene, CDR1 is MNHEY and CDR2 is SVGEGT. V lost 2 bases, J lost 12 bases, and 7 bases stayed unmatched. The CDR3 extends over 13 amino acids. The clonotype was recovered from a human donor in a cohort sampled during active COVID-19. The J gene is TRBJ1-5, the V gene TRBV6-2 or TRBV6-3, with 7 bases aligning to TRBD1. Specimen: peripheral blood. The CDR3 DNA follows: TGTGCCAGCAGTTACGCGGGAGGGGGCCACCAGCATTTT. Amino acid sequence: CASSYAGGGHQHF.